The 8 T cell receptor beta chains below all came from one sample that was sequenced in a study of regulatory T cells in long-lasting Graves disease. Time point in this sample: persistent/refractory GD, antithyroid drugs over 5 years with positive TRAb. The authors made the TCR library using RNA they extracted from PBMCs. The authors built TCR beta libraries using iRepertoire HTBI primers and Arm-PCR of CDR3 regions. TCRdb re-derived calls from the multiplex PCR reads in MiXCR, one entry per CDR3 protein. The repertoire includes approximately 500,000 distinct CDR3 sequences, roughly 21% of them detected once, and less than 9% sits in the top ten. The sequencing used peripheral blood mononuclear cells (PBMCs), collected when the disease was refractory, from a patient treated with antithyroid drugs. The receptors originated from a female donor with Graves disease.

V and J are TRBV4-3 and TRBJ1-5, with a tentative D call TRBD1 (5 bases). Deletions cut 1 base from V and 1 base from J, with 8 bases between. The germline gives CDR1 LGHNA, CDR2 YSLEER. The CDR3 sequence is 15 residues long. CDR3 in DNA: TGCGCCAGCAGCCAAGTAAGGGACAGCAATCAGCCCCAGCATTTT. Encoded protein: CASSQVRDSNQPQHF.

This clonotype has a handful of counts. The J gene is TRBJ1-5, the V gene TRBV11-3; tentatively, D is TRBD1 (5 bases). The CDR3 is made up of 15 amino acids. V shed 0 bases and J shed 3 bases, with 9 bases lying between them. Per the germline V gene, CDR1 is SGHNT and CDR2 is YENEEA. The CDR3 nucleotides are TGTGCCAGCAGCTTAGACAGGGCTTACAATCAGCCCCAGCATTTT. Amino acids: CASSLDRAYNQPQHF.

V gene TRBV13 combines with J gene TRBJ1-1; D possibly corresponds to TRBD1 (6 bases). Germline lookup yields CDR1 PRHDT and CDR2 FYEKMQ (reference sequence). The CDR3 sequence is 14 residues long. V gave up 5 bases and J gave up 4 bases, with 14 bases separating them. The CDR3, as DNA: TGTGCCAGCAGCCCCAGGGCAGGGGTCACTGAAGCTTTCTTT. Amino acid sequence: CASSPRAGVTEAFF.

The chain links TRBV24-1 to TRBJ1-5; D remains unclear. The CDR3 is 13 amino acids. Germline CDR1 reads KGHDR; CDR2 reads SFDVKD. Deletions cut 3 bases from V and 8 bases from J, with 10 bases between. The CDR3, as DNA: TGTGCCACCAGTGATGCTTCCGGGGAGCCCCAGCATTTT. Translation gives CATSDASGEPQHF.

This clonotype was counted only a few times. V and J are TRBV5-5 and TRBJ1-1; 7 nucleotides align to TRBD1. This CDR3 region has 18 residues. Germline V lookup: CDR1 SGHKS, CDR2 YYEKEE (reference sequence). J lost 0 bases, V lost 5 bases, and 16 bases had no gene match. Here the CDR3 reads CASRRLPQTGTLNTEAFF. Written as DNA, the CDR3 is TGTGCCAGCAGGCGATTGCCCCAGACAGGGACGTTGAACACTGAAGCTTTCTTT.

This clonotype was seen a handful of times. This chain links TRBV30 with TRBJ2-7; 7 bases fit TRBD1. Germline trimming cut 0 bases from V and 4 bases from J; bases unmatched to any gene: 9. The CDR3 length is 15 residues. Per the germline V gene, CDR1 is GTSNPN and CDR2 is SVGIG (reference sequence). The CDR3 sequence: CAWSVLPTGVYEQYF. The CDR3 DNA reads as TGTGCCTGGAGTGTACTTCCAACAGGGGTTTACGAGCAGTACTTC.

In regard to this clonotype: The junction does not match germline at one end; this may be a read error. The chain employs TRBV28 and TRBJ1-1; D unresolved. This CDR3 comprises 13 residues. Germline V gives CDR1 MDHEN, CDR2 SYDVKM. The CDR3 DNA reads TGTGCCAGCGGTTTGAGTAGTTACACTGAAGCTTTCTTT. Translating it yields CASGLSSYTEAFF. Full variable domain (missing parts from reference TRBV28 and TRBJ1-1): DVKVTQSSRYLVKRTGEKVFLECVQDMDHENMFWYRQDPGLGLRLIYFSYDVKMKEKGDIPEGYSVSREKKERFSLILESASTNQTSMYLCASGLSSYTEAFFGQGTRLTVV.

The chain recombines TRBV12-3 or TRBV12-4 with TRBJ2-3; the D gene is possibly TRBD2 (5 bases). V dropped 10 bases and J dropped 2 bases, with 13 bases sitting between them. The CDR3 runs to 13 residues. The CDR3 spells CANADGNTDTQYF. CDR3 DNA sequence: TGTGCCAACGCGGACGGGAACACAGATACGCAGTATTTT.